The 9 T cell receptor beta chains below were found in one sample sequenced in a study of shared T cell receptors in the human thymus. Sequenced by immunoSEQ multiplex PCR; TCRdb stores in-frame clones only, minus some. The sample includes some 700,000 clones, roughly 90% of them seen just once. This sample was also put to use in a study of human thymus T cells.

The specimen sequenced was thymocytes. These receptors were obtained from a boy in the first two years of life with a congenital heart defect.

CDR3 bases: TGTGCCAGCAGTCCCCCGGGCGGAGGTCCAGATACGCAGTATTTT. This sequence encodes CASSPPGGGPDTQYF. This chain uses TRBV27 with TRBJ2-3, with D possibly TRBD2 on 5 matching bases. Trimming left V 5 bases short and J 4 bases short, with 16 bases between. The CDR3 extends over 15 amino acids. CDR1 and CDR2 from the germline V gene are MNHEY and SMNVEV (reference sequence).

V and J are TRBV6-5 and TRBJ1-2, with D unclear. CDR1 is MNHEY and CDR2 is SVGAGI in the germline V gene. The CDR3 runs to 12 residues. V shed 6 bases and J shed 4 bases, with 9 bases lying between them. Here the CDR3 DNA reads TGTGCCAGCAGCCTCAGAAGCTATGGCTACACCTTC. Amino acids: CASSLRSYGYTF.

As for this clone: Other DNA variants within this sample encode the same CDR3. V and J are TRBV30 and TRBJ1-1; 10 bases map to TRBD1. With V trimmed by 2 bases and J by 0 bases, 12 bases remained unmatched. The germline gives CDR1 GTSNPN, CDR2 SVGIG (reference sequence). The CDR3 spans 18 residues. The CDR3 spells CAWSPRDRGLNMNTEAFF. The CDR3 nucleotides are TGTGCCTGGAGTCCGAGGGACAGGGGACTTAACATGAACACTGAAGCTTTCTTT. Full variable domain (missing parts from reference TRBV30 and TRBJ1-1): SQTIHQWPATLVQPVGSPLSLECTVEGTSNPNLYWYRQAAGRGLQLLFYSVGIGQISSEVPQNLSASRPQDRQFILSSKKLLLSDSGFYLCAWSPRDRGLNMNTEAFFGQGTRLTVV.

In nucleotides, the CDR3 is TGTGCCAGCAGCTCGCCATCGACAGGGCGAAGGGAGCAGTACTTC. Encoded protein: CASSSPSTGRREQYF. The rearrangement links TRBV7-9 to TRBJ2-7; 7 bases map to TRBD1. With 4 bases clipped from V and 7 bases from J, the junction kept 13 bases outside the gene matches. Germline CDR1 SEHNR, CDR2 FQNEAQ (reference sequence). The CDR3 covers 15 residues.

The chain joins TRBV29-1 to TRBJ2-3; 7 bases are shared with TRBD1. The CDR3 totals 12 residues. Germline values: CDR1 SQVTM, CDR2 ANQGSEA. After removal of 5 bases from V and 4 bases from J, the junction contained 3 bases not matched to a gene. The chain's CDR3 is CSVNQGADTQYF. In DNA form, the CDR3 reads TGCAGCGTTAACCAGGGGGCAGATACGCAGTATTTT.

The chain recombines TRBV10-3 with TRBJ2-7, with D possibly matching TRBD1 (5 bases). The CDR3 spans 12 residues. V gave up 4 bases and J gave up 3 bases, with 7 bases separating them. The germline CDR1 and CDR2 sequences are ENHRY and SYGVKD. DNA for the CDR3: TGTGCCATCAGTGTCAGGGACTACGAGCAGTACTTC. Its protein product is CAISVRDYEQYF.

V and J are TRBV28 and TRBJ1-2; D unresolved. There are 10 residues in the CDR3. Germline V gene sequence: CDR1 MDHEN, CDR2 SYDVKM. V was shortened by 10 bases and J by 6 bases, with 9 bases between the two germline ends. CDR3 amino acids: CATRLDGYTF. CDR3 nucleotide sequence: TGTGCCACCCGATTAGATGGCTACACCTTC.

The chain has TRBV19 and TRBJ2-5; D unclear. CDR3 length equals 14 residues. CDR1 and CDR2 (germline): LNHDA, SQIVND (reference sequence). Trimming shortened V by 0 bases and J by 1 base, and 6 bases separated the two germline ends. The CDR3 spells CASSIDGAQETQYF. DNA for the CDR3: TGTGCCAGTAGTATAGACGGAGCCCAAGAGACCCAGTACTTC.

The chain has TRBV28 and TRBJ2-5; TRBD1 agrees at 10 bases. Germline V gene data show CDR1 as MDHEN and CDR2 as SYDVKM. Trimming removed 5 bases from V and 1 base from J; junction bases left unmatched: 7. The CDR3 runs to 16 residues. In DNA form, the CDR3 reads TGTGCCAGCAGTCATCCGGGACAGGGGCCCCAAGAGACCCAGTACTTC. Residues: CASSHPGQGPQETQYF.